This paragraph covers one T cell receptor beta chain sequence. This CDR3 spans 16 amino acids. V was pared by 1 base and J by 4 bases, with 4 bases of the junction left unmatched. Germline assignment: CDR1 LGHNA and CDR2 YSLEER. This sample was included in a study of beta chain features in type 1 diabetes. Isolated RNA was reverse transcribed in full, so expressed TCRB transcripts were sequenced. TCRdb keeps only in-frame clones here, not all; method: immunoSEQ multiplex PCR. The table includes about 42,000 clones, around 50% detected once. Isolation of CD4+ naive, central memory, regulatory and stem cell-like memory cells was achieved by sorting via CD45RO/CCR7/CD25/CD127/CD95/CD27.

The genes are TRBV4-3 and TRBJ2-1; the match to TRBD2 covers 10 bases. Sample: stem cell memory CD4+ T cells from blood. The receptor's source is a woman aged 25 to 39 in good health. The CDR3: CASSQVASGRYNEQFF. The DNA for the CDR3 is TGCGCCAGCAGCCAAGTAGCTAGCGGGAGATACAATGAGCAGTTCTTC.